The 9 T cell receptor beta chains listed next were all sequenced from one sample in a study of blood T cells in healthy people across ages (dated by TCRdb to between 2014 and 2016). Library preparation was by 5' RACE. A second PCR of about 7 to 12 cycles was performed with a sample-barcoded 5' primer and a J-beta primer mix. In TCRdb, the public reads were trimmed at Q25 with fastp and aligned with MiXCR, with productive beta chains retained. Rows are unified per CDR3 protein, each entry keeping the most common DNA and genes. For this sample there are 1,800,000 or so distinct CDR3 sequences; 39% appear just once. The ten largest clones capture roughly 24% of the sample. The sample comprised blood. The receptors derive from a human donor in good health.

The chain carries TRBV6-2 or TRBV6-3 and TRBJ2-1, with TRBD2 matching over 8 bases. Germline CDR1 MNHEY, CDR2 SVGEGT. This CDR3 is built from 16 residues. Trimming cost V 2 bases and J 5 bases; bases outside gene matches: 8. CDR3 in amino acids: CASSYHVGLDDNEQFF. For the CDR3, the DNA is TGTGCCAGCAGTTACCATGTGGGACTAGACGACAATGAGCAGTTCTTC.

The chain couples TRBV20-1 to TRBJ2-1; TRBD1 might be the D (5 bases). Germline V CDR1 and CDR2: DFQATT, SNEGSKA (reference sequence). The V and J ends lost 6 bases and 8 bases respectively, with 11 bases between them. The CDR3 extends over 11 amino acids. The CDR3 nucleotides read TGCAGTGCCTCCAGGGAAGATGAGCAGTTCTTC. Residues: CSASREDEQFF.

This clonotype was observed a few times. V usage is TRBV20-1 and J usage is TRBJ2-7, with D maybe TRBD2 (5 bases). The V end was cut by 3 bases, the J end by 6 bases, with 21 bases between. The CDR3 has 15 residues. Germline CDR1 DFQATT, CDR2 SNEGSKA (reference sequence). DNA for the CDR3: TGCAGTGCTAGGGACTTCTCTATTTCTTCGGTCGAGCAGTACTTC. It specifies CSARDFSISSVEQYF.

The V gene is TRBV20-1, the J gene TRBJ1-2; possible D gene TRBD1, 5 bases. CDR1 DFQATT and CDR2 SNEGSKA come from the germline V gene (reference sequence). The CDR3 runs 13 residues. V lost 3 bases and J lost 8, with 16 bases in between. CDR3 in amino acids: CSASQLKDMGYTF. CDR3 in DNA: TGCAGTGCTAGTCAGCTCAAGGACATGGGCTACACCTTC.

The chain uses TRBV6-2 or TRBV6-3 and TRBJ2-1; TRBD2 aligns across 10 bases. The CDR3 is 17 residues long. CDR1 and CDR2 (germline): MNHEY, SVGEGT. Germline trimming cut 4 bases from V and 7 bases from J; bases unmatched to any gene: 13. The DNA of the CDR3 is TGTGCCAGCAGTTCTATGTTAGGGCCAGCGGGGGGGAATGAGCAGTTCTTC. Translating gives CASSSMLGPAGGNEQFF.

The gene calls are TRBV7-2 and TRBJ1-4, with 11 positions matching TRBD1. The V segment lost 6 bases and the J segment 9 bases; nucleotides outside the gene matches: 9. Germline V gene data show CDR1 as SGHTA and CDR2 as FQGNSA. CDR3 length equals 15 residues. The DNA of the CDR3 is TGTGCCAGCAGGAGCGGGACAGGGGGTCTTAAAAAACTGTTTTTT. Residues: CASRSGTGGLKKLFF. The full variable domain, in which reference TRBV7-2 and TRBJ1-4 provide the parts outside the CDR3, is GAGVSQSPSNKVTEKGKDVELRCDPISGHTALYWYRQSLGQGLEFLIYFQGNSAPDKSGLPSDRFSAERTGGSVSTLTIQRTQQEDSAVYLCASRSGTGGLKKLFFGSGTQLSVL.

This rearrangement joins TRBV7-3 to TRBJ1-2; 8 nucleotides match TRBD1. Germline-derived CDR1 and CDR2 are SGHTA and FQGTGA. Germline trimming cut 0 bases from V and 4 bases from J; bases unmatched to any gene: 7. The CDR3 is made up of 16 amino acids. This CDR3 is CASSLTDRVDPYGYTF. In nucleotides, the CDR3 is TGTGCCAGCAGCTTAACGGACAGGGTGGATCCCTATGGCTACACCTTC.

This clonotype was observed a few times. This chain links TRBV15 with TRBJ2-7; TRBD2 agrees at 8 bases. Germline V CDR1 and CDR2: LNHNV, YYDKDF (reference sequence). The V gene end was trimmed by 0 bases and the J gene end by 3 bases; junction bases not matched to a gene: 13. This CDR3 has 18 residues. CDR3 region: CATSRDQATRGVHYEQYF. The DNA for the CDR3 is TGTGCCACCAGCAGAGATCAAGCCACGCGGGGGGTGCACTACGAGCAGTACTTC.

The chain carries TRBV9 and TRBJ2-5; D possibly corresponds to TRBD2 (7 bases). V dropped 3 bases and J dropped 7 bases, with 16 bases sitting between them. The V gene's germline CDR1 is SGDLS and CDR2 YYNGEE. The CDR3 is 14 residues long. The CDR3 DNA reads TGTGCCAGCAGCGGTTCCCTACGGGGGGCGACCCAGTACTTC. Translation: CASSGSLRGATQYF. Full variable domain (remainder filled in from reference TRBV9 and TRBJ2-5): DSGVTQTPKHLITATGQRVTLRCSPRSGDLSVYWYQQSLDQGLQFLIQYYNGEERAKGNILERFSAQQFPDLHSELNLSSLELGDSALYFCASSGSLRGATQYFGPGTRLLVL.